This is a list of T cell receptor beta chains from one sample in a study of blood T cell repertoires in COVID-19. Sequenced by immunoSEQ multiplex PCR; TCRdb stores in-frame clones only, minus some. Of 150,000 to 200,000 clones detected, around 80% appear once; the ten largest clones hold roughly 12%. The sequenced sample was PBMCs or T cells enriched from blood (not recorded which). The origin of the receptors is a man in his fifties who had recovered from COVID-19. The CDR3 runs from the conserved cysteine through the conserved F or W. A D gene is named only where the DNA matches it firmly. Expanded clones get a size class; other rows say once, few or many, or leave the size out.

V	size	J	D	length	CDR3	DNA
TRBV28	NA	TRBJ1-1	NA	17	CASTDPGWRQGNTEAFF	TGTGCCAGCACCGACCCAGGCTGGCGACAAGGGAACACTGAAGCTTTCTTT
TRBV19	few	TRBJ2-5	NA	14	CASSAGLSGETQYF	TGTGCCAGTAGTGCGGGACTGTCAGGAGAGACCCAGTACTTC
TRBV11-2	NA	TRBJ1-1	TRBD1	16	CASSSPGTESHTEAFF	TGTGCCAGCAGCTCCCCGGGGACAGAATCGCACACTGAAGCTTTCTTT
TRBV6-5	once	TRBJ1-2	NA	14	CASRPRATDYGYTF	TGTGCCAGCAGGCCCAGGGCTACCGACTATGGCTACACCTTC
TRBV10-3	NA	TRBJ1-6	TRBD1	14	CAISSDRGNSPLHF	TGTGCCATCAGTTCGGACAGGGGCAATTCACCCCTCCACTTT
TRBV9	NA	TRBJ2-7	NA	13	CASSARESYEQYF	TGTGCCAGCAGCGCGCGCGAAAGCTACGAGCAGTACTTC
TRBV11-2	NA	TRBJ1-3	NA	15	CASSFGGIAGNTIYF	TGTGCCAGCAGCTTCGGGGGAATCGCTGGAAACACCATATATTTT
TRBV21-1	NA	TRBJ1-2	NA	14	CASSKAQGGYGYTF	TGTGCCAGCAGCAAAGCGCAGGGGGGCTATGGCTACACCTTC
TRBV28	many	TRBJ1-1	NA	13	CASTIHRNTEAFF	TGTGCCAGCACTATTCACAGAAACACTGAAGCTTTCTTT
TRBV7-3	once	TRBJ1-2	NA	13	CASSSDSAGGYTF	TGTGCCAGCAGCTCGGACAGCGCCGGTGGCTACACCTTC
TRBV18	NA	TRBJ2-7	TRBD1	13	CASSLGTGGEQYF	TGTGCCAGCTCACTTGGGACAGGGGGCGAGCAGTACTTC
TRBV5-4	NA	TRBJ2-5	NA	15	CASSLSDTGWETQYF	TGTGCCAGCAGCTTAAGTGACACAGGATGGGAGACCCAGTACTTC
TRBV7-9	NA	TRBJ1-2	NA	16	CASSLSRERPNYGYTF	TGTGCCAGCAGCTTAAGTCGGGAGCGGCCTAACTATGGCTACACCTTC
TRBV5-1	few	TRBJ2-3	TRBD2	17	CASSRKGASGGGDTQYF	TGCGCCAGCAGCCGGAAGGGGGCTAGCGGGGGCGGAGATACGCAGTATTTT
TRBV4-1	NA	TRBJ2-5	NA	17	CASSQRSTGVPVETQYF	TGCGCCAGCAGCCAACGCAGTACGGGGGTCCCGGTGGAGACCCAGTACTTC
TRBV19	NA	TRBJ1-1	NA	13	CATSQVLNTEAFF	TGTGCCACCTCACAGGTTCTAAACACTGAAGCTTTCTTT
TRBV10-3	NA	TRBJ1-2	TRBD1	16	CAISESTGGGGGGYTF	TGTGCCATCAGTGAGTCTACAGGGGGCGGAGGCGGTGGCTACACCTTC
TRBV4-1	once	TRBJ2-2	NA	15	CASSQVQGEGGELFF	TGCGCCAGCAGCCAAGTACAGGGCGAGGGCGGGGAGCTGTTTTTT
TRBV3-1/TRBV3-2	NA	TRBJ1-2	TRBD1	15	CASSPRDRRNYGYTF	TGTGCCAGCAGCCCCCGGGACAGAAGAAACTATGGCTACACCTTC
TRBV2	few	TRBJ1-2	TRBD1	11	CASNRGDGYTF	TGTGCCAGCAACAGGGGGGATGGCTACACCTTC
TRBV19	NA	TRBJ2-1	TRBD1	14	CASRMDRGRREQFF	TGTGCCAGTAGGATGGACAGGGGCCGGAGGGAGCAGTTCTTC
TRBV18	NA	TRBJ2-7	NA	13	CASSPQSTYEQYF	TGTGCCAGCTCACCCCAATCTACCTACGAGCAGTACTTC
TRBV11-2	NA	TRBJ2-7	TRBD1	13	CASSRTGGYEQYF	TGTGCCAGCAGCCGGACAGGGGGATACGAGCAGTACTTC
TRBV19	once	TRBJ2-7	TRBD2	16	CASSHLARGGSYEQYF	TGTGCCAGTAGTCATCTTGCCCGCGGGGGGTCCTACGAGCAGTACTTC
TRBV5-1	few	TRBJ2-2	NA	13	CASSQWNTGELFF	TGCGCCAGCAGCCAGTGGAACACCGGGGAGCTGTTTTTT
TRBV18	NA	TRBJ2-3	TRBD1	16	CASSPPLGQGADTQYF	TGTGCCAGCTCACCACCTTTGGGACAGGGGGCAGATACGCAGTATTTT
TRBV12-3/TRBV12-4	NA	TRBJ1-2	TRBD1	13	CASSHRGTYGYTF	TGTGCCAGCAGCCACAGGGGAACCTATGGCTACACCTTC
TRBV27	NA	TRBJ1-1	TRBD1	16	CASSFRTGQGNTEAFF	TGTGCCAGCAGTTTTAGAACGGGACAGGGGAACACTGAAGCTTTCTTT